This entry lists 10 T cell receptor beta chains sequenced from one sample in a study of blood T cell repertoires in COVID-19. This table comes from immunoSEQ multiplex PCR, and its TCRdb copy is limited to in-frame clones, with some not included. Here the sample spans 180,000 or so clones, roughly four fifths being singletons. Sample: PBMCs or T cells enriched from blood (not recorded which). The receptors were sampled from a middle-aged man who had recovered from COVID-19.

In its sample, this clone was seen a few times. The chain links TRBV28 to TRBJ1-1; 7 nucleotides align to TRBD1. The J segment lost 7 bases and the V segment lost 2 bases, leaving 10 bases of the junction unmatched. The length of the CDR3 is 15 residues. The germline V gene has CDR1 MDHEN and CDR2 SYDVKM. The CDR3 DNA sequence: TGTGCCAGCAGTTTAGCCGGACAGGCGGTTGGTGAAGCTTTCTTT. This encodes CASSLAGQAVGEAFF.

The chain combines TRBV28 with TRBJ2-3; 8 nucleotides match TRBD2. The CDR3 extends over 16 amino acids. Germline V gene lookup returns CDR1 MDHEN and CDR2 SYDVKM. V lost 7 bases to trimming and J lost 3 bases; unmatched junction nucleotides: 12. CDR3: CASTRRGVFGTDTQYF. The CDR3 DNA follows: TGTGCCAGCACCCGGCGGGGGGTTTTTGGGACAGATACGCAGTATTTT.

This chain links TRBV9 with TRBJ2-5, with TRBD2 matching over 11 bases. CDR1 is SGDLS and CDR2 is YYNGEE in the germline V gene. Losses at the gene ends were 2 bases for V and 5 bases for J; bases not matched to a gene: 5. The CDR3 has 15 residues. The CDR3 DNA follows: TGTGCCAGCAGCGTCACTAGCGGGGGTCTGGAGACCCAGTACTTC. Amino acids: CASSVTSGGLETQYF.

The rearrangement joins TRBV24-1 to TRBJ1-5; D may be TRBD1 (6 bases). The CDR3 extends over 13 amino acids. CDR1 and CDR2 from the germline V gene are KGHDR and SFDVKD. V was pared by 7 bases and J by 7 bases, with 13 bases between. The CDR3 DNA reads TGTGCCACCAGCCCACAGGGTCGGCAGCCCCAGCATTTT. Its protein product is CATSPQGRQPQHF.

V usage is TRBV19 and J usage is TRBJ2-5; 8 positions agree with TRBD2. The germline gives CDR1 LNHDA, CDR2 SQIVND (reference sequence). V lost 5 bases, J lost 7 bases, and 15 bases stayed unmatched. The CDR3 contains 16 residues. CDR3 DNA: TGTGCCAGTAGTGGGGTGGGACTAGAGGAATTTGGGACCCAGTACTTC. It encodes CASSGVGLEEFGTQYF.

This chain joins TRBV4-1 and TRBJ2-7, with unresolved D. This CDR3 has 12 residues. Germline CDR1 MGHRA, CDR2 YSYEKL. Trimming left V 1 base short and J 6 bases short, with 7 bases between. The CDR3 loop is CASSQVVGEQYF. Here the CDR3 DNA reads TGCGCCAGCAGCCAAGTCGTCGGCGAGCAGTACTTC.

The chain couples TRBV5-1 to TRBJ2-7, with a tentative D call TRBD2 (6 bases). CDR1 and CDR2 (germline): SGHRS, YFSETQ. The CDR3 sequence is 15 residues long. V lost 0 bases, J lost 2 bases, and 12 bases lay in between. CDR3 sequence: CASSLGDFPPYEQYF. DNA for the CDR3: TGCGCCAGCAGCTTGGGGGACTTCCCTCCCTACGAGCAGTACTTC. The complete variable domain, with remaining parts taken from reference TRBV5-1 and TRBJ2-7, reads KAGVTQTPRYLIKTRGQQVTLSCSPISGHRSVSWYQQTPGQGLQFLFEYFSETQRNKGNFPGRFSGRQFSNSRSEMNVSTLELGDSALYLCASSLGDFPPYEQYFGPGTRLTVT.

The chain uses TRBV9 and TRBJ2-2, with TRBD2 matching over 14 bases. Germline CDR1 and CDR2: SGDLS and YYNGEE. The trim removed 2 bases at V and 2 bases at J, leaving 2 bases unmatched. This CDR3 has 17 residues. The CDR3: CASSVGTSGGNTGELFF. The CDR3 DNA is TGTGCCAGCAGCGTTGGGACTAGCGGGGGAAACACCGGGGAGCTGTTTTTT.

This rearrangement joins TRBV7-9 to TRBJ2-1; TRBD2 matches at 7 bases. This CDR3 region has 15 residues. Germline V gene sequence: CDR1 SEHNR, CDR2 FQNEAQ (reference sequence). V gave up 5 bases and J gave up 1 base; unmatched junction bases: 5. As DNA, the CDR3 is TGTGCCAGCAGCCAAGGACTAGGGTCCTACAATGAGCAGTTCTTC. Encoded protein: CASSQGLGSYNEQFF.

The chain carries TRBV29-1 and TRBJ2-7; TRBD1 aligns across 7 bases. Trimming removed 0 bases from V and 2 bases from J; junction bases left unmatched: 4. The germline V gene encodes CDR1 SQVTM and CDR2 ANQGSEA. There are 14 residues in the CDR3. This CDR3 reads CSVEDPQGAYEQYF. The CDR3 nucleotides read TGCAGCGTTGAAGATCCGCAGGGGGCCTACGAGCAGTACTTC.